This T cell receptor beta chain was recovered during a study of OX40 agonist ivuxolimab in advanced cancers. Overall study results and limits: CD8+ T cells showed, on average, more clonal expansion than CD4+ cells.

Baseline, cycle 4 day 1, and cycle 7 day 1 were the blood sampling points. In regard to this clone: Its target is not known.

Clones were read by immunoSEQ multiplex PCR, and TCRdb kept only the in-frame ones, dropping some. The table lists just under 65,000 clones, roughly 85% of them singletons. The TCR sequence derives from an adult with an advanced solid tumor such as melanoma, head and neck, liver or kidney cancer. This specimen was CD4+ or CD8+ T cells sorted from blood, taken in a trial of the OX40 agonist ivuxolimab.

The CDR3: CASSLYDRATGANVLTF. The CDR3 nucleotides are TGTGCCAGCAGCTTGTACGACAGGGCGACCGGGGCCAACGTCCTGACTTTC. The chain has TRBV5-5 and TRBJ2-6, with TRBD1 matching over 7 bases. This CDR3 is built from 17 residues. Germline values: CDR1 SGHKS, CDR2 YYEKEE (reference sequence). Trimming removed 1 base from V and 4 bases from J; junction bases left unmatched: 8.